This is a list of T cell receptor beta chains from one sample in a study of cytomegalovirus exposure and HLA in healthy donors. Only in-frame clones appear in the TCRdb table, and some are missing; sequencing was by immunoSEQ multiplex PCR. The sample has tens of thousands of clones; approximately 94% are singletons. The source material was PBMCs. The receptors were gathered from a young man in good health and CMV-seropositive. CDR3s include the opening cysteine and the closing phenylalanine or tryptophan. D genes are given only for firm matches. Clone size is shown for a subset of rows, as once, few, many or a class of expanded clone.

cdr3_aa: CASSLGLAGVRAQYF; cdr3_nt: TGTGCCAGCAGCCTAGGACTAGCGGGGGTAAGGGCGCAGTATTTT; d_call: TRBD2; clone_size: NA; j_call: TRBJ2-3; v_call: TRBV7-6
cdr3_aa: CASSPVRGPRNSPLHF; cdr3_nt: TGTGCCAGCAGCCCTGTCAGGGGCCCCCGGAATTCACCCCTCCACTTT; d_call: NA; clone_size: NA; j_call: TRBJ1-6; v_call: TRBV11-2
cdr3_aa: CASSLTGIHSYEQYF; cdr3_nt: TGTGCCAGCAGTTTGACAGGGATCCATTCGTACGAGCAGTACTTC; d_call: TRBD1; clone_size: NA; j_call: TRBJ2-7; v_call: TRBV28
cdr3_aa: CASSPGHSNEKLFF; cdr3_nt: TGTGCCAGCTCCCCGGGACACTCGAATGAAAAACTGTTTTTT; d_call: NA; clone_size: NA; j_call: TRBJ1-4; v_call: TRBV18
cdr3_aa: CASTLFRRGTQYF; cdr3_nt: TGTGCCAGCACCCTGTTTAGGCGGGGGACCCAGTACTTC; d_call: NA; clone_size: NA; j_call: TRBJ2-5; v_call: TRBV28
cdr3_aa: CASSVAGGSDTQYF; cdr3_nt: TGTGCCAGCAGCGTAGCGGGAGGGTCAGATACGCAGTATTTT; d_call: TRBD2; clone_size: NA; j_call: TRBJ2-3; v_call: TRBV9
cdr3_aa: CASSVGTVTTNEKLFF; cdr3_nt: TGTGCCAGCAGCGTAGGGACAGTGACAACTAATGAAAAACTGTTTTTT; d_call: NA; clone_size: NA; j_call: TRBJ1-4; v_call: TRBV9
cdr3_aa: CSASPDNEQFF; cdr3_nt: TGCAGTGCTAGTCCCGACAATGAGCAGTTCTTC; d_call: NA; clone_size: NA; j_call: TRBJ2-1; v_call: TRBV20-1
cdr3_aa: CASLGQSNYEQYF; cdr3_nt: TGTGCCTCCTTAGGACAGTCCAACTACGAGCAGTACTTC; d_call: NA; clone_size: NA; j_call: TRBJ2-7; v_call: TRBV30
cdr3_aa: CASSFGQDGELFF; cdr3_nt: TGTGCCAGCAGTTTCGGACAGGACGGGGAGCTGTTTTTT; d_call: TRBD1; clone_size: NA; j_call: TRBJ2-2; v_call: TRBV2
cdr3_aa: CASSYLGGVGSGYTF; cdr3_nt: TGTGCCAGCAGTTACCTAGGGGGGGTCGGGTCTGGCTACACCTTC; d_call: NA; clone_size: NA; j_call: TRBJ1-2; v_call: TRBV6-5
cdr3_aa: CACTSGRQVNTGELFF; cdr3_nt: TGTGCCTGTACCTCGGGCCGACAGGTGAACACCGGGGAGCTGTTTTTT; d_call: NA; clone_size: once; j_call: TRBJ2-2; v_call: TRBV30
cdr3_aa: CASIPLDVISNQPQHF; cdr3_nt: TGTGCCAGCATCCCTCTAGACGTCATTAGCAATCAGCCCCAGCATTTT; d_call: NA; clone_size: NA; j_call: TRBJ1-5; v_call: TRBV7-9
cdr3_aa: CASSLGTGGYEQYF; cdr3_nt: TGTGCCAGCAGCCTTGGGACAGGGGGCTACGAGCAGTACTTC; d_call: TRBD1; clone_size: NA; j_call: TRBJ2-7; v_call: TRBV11-2
cdr3_aa: CASVDGAGYEQYF; cdr3_nt: TGTGCCAGCGTGGATGGGGCCGGGTACGAGCAGTACTTC; d_call: NA; clone_size: NA; j_call: TRBJ2-7; v_call: TRBV11-3
cdr3_aa: CATGQGTYEQYF; cdr3_nt: TGTGCCACCGGACAGGGGACCTACGAGCAGTACTTC; d_call: TRBD1; clone_size: NA; j_call: TRBJ2-7; v_call: TRBV2
cdr3_aa: CASSLSGPLSSYNEQFF; cdr3_nt: TGTGCCAGCAGCTTGTCAGGGCCTTTAAGCTCCTACAATGAGCAGTTCTTC; d_call: NA; clone_size: NA; j_call: TRBJ2-1; v_call: TRBV5-4
cdr3_aa: CASKYLAGGNNEQFF; cdr3_nt: TGTGCCAGTAAATATCTAGCGGGGGGGAACAATGAGCAGTTCTTC; d_call: TRBD2; clone_size: NA; j_call: TRBJ2-1; v_call: TRBV6-6
cdr3_aa: CASSHPVTGADEKLFF; cdr3_nt: TGCGCCAGCAGCCACCCCGTGACAGGGGCAGATGAAAAACTGTTTTTT; d_call: TRBD1; clone_size: NA; j_call: TRBJ1-4; v_call: TRBV4-1
cdr3_aa: CASSPSDRGEAQPQHF; cdr3_nt: TGCGCCAGCAGCCCCTCTGACAGGGGGGAGGCTCAGCCCCAGCATTTT; d_call: TRBD1; clone_size: NA; j_call: TRBJ1-5; v_call: TRBV4-1
cdr3_aa: CASSLGTSGGINEQFF; cdr3_nt: TGTGCCAGCAGCTTAGGGACTAGCGGGGGTATCAATGAGCAGTTCTTC; d_call: TRBD2; clone_size: NA; j_call: TRBJ2-1; v_call: TRBV11-3
cdr3_aa: CASSLDPQGQTLSGNTIYF; cdr3_nt: TGTGCCAGCAGCTTAGACCCCCAGGGACAGACTCTCTCTGGAAACACCATATATTTT; d_call: TRBD1; clone_size: few; j_call: TRBJ1-3; v_call: TRBV7-2
cdr3_aa: CASSLASSGKYNEQFF; cdr3_nt: TGCGCCAGCAGCTTGGCATCTAGCGGGAAATACAATGAGCAGTTCTTC; d_call: TRBD2; clone_size: NA; j_call: TRBJ2-1; v_call: TRBV5-1
cdr3_aa: CASSLAPPGLKETQYF; cdr3_nt: TGTGCCAGCAGCTTGGCACCGCCGGGACTAAAAGAGACCCAGTACTTC; d_call: TRBD2; clone_size: NA; j_call: TRBJ2-5; v_call: TRBV5-4